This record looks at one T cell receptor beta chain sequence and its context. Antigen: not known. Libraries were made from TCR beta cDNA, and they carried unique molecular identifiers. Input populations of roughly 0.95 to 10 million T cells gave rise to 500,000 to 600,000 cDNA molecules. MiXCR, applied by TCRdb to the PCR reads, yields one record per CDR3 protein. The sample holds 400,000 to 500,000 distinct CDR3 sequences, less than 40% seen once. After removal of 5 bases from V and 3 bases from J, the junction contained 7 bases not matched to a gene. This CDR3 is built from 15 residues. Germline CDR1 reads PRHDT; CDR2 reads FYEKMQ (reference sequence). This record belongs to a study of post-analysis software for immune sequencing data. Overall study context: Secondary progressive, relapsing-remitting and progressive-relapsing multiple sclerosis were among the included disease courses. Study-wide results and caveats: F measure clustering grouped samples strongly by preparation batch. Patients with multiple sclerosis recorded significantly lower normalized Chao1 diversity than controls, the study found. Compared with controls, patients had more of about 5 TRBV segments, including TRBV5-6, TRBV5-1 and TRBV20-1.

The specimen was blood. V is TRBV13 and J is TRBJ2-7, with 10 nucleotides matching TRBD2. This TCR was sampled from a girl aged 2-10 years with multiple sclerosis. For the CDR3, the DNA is TGTGCCAGCAGCACGAAACTAGCGGGGTTCTACGAGCAGTACTTC. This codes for CASSTKLAGFYEQYF.